The next 3 T cell receptor beta chains were all read from a single sample in a study of tumor-infiltrating lymphocytes in localized non-small cell lung cancer. Produced via immunoSEQ multiplex PCR; TCRdb's table is partial and in-frame only. The profile covers 10,000 to 15,000 clones, with about 82% appearing a single time and roughly 12% taken by the ten largest. The sample taken for sequencing was uninvolved lung tissue not adjacent to the tumor. Every receptor here comes from a human donor with non-small cell lung cancer.

V gene TRBV9 combines with J gene TRBJ2-1; TRBD1 matches at 12 bases. The junction had 9 bases not matched to a gene; V was cut back by 4 bases and J by 7 bases. This CDR3 comprises 16 residues. Germline assignment: CDR1 SGDLS and CDR2 YYNGEE. The DNA for the CDR3 is TGTGCCAGCAGCAGTGGGACAGGGGGCCTCTTGAATGAGCAGTTCTTC. Residues: CASSSGTGGLLNEQFF.

The chain combines TRBV7-2 with TRBJ2-3, with D perhaps TRBD2 (5 bases). This CDR3 is built from 14 residues. Trimming pared 5 bases from V and 4 bases from J, leaving 13 bases between. Germline assignment: CDR1 SGHTA and CDR2 FQGNSA. As DNA, the CDR3 is TGTGCCAGCAGCACCGGACTCACCCCAGATACGCAGTATTTT. Protein sequence: CASSTGLTPDTQYF.

This clone has a single count. At one of its ends the junction is not consistent with the germline gene, which may arise from a read error. V and J are TRBV11-2 and TRBJ2-2, with D tentatively TRBD2 (5 bases). The V gene's germline CDR1 is SGHAT and CDR2 FQNNGV. This CDR3 is 15 amino acids long. This CDR3 reads CASSSPRGDTGELFF. CDR3 DNA sequence: TGTGCCAGCAGCTCCCCACGGGGTGACACGGGGGAGCTGTTTTTT.